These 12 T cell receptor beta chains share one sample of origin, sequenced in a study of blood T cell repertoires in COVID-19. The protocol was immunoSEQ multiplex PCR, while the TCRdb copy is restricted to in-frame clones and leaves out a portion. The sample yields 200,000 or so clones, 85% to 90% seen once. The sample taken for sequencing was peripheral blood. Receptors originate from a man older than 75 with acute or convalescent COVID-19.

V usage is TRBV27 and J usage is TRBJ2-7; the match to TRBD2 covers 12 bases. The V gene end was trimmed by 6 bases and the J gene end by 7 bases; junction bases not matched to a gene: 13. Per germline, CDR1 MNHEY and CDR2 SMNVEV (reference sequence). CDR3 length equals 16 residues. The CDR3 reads CASSRIGLAGTWEQYV. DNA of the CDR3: TGTGCCAGCAGCCGAATCGGACTAGCGGGGACTTGGGAGCAGTACGTC.

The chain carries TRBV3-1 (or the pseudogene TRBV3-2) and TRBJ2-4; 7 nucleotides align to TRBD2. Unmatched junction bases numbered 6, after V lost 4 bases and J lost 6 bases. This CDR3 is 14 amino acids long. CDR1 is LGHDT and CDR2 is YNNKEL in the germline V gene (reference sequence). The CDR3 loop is CASSRAGSGNIQYF. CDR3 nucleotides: TGTGCCAGCAGCCGAGCGGGGTCGGGAAACATTCAGTACTTC.

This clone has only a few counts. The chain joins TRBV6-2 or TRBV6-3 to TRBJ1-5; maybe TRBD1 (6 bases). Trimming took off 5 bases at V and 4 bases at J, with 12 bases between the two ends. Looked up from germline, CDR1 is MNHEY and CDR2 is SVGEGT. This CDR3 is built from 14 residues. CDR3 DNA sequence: TGTGCCAGCAGTCGGGGGGGGCCTAATCAGCCCCAGCATTTT. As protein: CASSRGGPNQPQHF.

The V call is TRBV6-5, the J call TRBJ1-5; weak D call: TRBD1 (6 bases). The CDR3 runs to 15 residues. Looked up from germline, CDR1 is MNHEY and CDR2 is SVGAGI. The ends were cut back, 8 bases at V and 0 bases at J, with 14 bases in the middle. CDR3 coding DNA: TGTGCCAGCCGGATTGGGGGCTCTAGCAATCAGCCCCAGCATTTT. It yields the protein CASRIGGSSNQPQHF.

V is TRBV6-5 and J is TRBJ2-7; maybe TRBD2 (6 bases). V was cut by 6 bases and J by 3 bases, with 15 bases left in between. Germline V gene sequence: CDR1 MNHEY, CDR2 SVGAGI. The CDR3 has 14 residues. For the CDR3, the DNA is TGTGCCAGCAGAGCCTCCGGGAGTAGCTACGAGCAGTACGTC. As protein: CASRASGSSYEQYV.

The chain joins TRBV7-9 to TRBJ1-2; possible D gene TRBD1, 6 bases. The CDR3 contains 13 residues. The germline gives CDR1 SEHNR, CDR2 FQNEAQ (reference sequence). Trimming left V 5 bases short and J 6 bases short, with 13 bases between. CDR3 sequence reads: CASSLDRFDGYTF. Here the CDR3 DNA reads TGTGCCAGCAGCCTCGACAGGTTTGATGGCTACACCTTC.

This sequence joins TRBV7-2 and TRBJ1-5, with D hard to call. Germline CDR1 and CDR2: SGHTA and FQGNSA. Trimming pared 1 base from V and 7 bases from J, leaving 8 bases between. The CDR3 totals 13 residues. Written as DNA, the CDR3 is TGTGCCAGCAGCTTAGAAGTTAGACAGCCCCAGCATTTT. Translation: CASSLEVRQPQHF. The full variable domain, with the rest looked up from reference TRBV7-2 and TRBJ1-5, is GAGVSQSPSNKVTEKGKDVELRCDPISGHTALYWYRQSLGQGLEFLIYFQGNSAPDKSGLPSDRFSAERTGGSVSTLTIQRTQQEDSAVYLCASSLEVRQPQHFGDGTRLSIL.

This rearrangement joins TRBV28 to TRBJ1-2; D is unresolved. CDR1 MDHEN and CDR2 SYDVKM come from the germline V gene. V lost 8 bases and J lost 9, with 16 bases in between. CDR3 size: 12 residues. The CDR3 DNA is TGTGCCAGCCGGGTCCAAGGCACTAGCTACACCTTC. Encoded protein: CASRVQGTSYTF.

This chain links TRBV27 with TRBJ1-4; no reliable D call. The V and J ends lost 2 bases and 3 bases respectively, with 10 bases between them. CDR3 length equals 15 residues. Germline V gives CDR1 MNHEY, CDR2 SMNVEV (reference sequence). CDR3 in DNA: TGTGCCAGCAGTTTAGGAGGAAACGCTAATGAAAAACTGTTTTTT. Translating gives CASSLGGNANEKLFF.

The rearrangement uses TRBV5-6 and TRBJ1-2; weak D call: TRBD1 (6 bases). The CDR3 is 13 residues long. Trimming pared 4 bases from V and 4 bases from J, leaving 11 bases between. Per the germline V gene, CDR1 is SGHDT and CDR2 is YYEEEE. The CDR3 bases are TGTGCCAGCAGCGCTGTAGGGGGCTATGGCTACACCTTC. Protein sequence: CASSAVGGYGYTF.

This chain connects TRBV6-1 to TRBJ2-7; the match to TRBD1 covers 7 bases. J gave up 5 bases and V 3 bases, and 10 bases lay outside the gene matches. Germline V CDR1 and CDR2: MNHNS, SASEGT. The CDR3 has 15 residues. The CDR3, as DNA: TGTGCCAGCAGTGAGAGACAGGGCTCCCCTAACGAGCAGTACGTC. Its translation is CASSERQGSPNEQYV.

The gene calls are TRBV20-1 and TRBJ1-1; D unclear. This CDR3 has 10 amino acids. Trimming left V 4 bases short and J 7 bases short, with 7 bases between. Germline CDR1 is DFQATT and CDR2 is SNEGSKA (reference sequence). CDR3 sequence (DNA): TGCAGTGCTATGCGTATTGAAGCTTTCTTT. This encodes CSAMRIEAFF.